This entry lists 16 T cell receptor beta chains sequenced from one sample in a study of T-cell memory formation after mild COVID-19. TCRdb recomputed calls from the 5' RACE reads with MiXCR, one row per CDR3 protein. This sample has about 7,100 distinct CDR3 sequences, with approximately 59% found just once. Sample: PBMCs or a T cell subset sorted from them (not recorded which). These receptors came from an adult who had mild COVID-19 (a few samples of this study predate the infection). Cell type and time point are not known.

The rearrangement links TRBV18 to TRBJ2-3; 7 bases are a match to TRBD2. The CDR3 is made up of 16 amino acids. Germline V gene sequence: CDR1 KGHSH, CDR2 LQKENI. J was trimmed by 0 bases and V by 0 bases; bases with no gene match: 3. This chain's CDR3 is CASSPPGGTSTDTQYF. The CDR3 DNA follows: TGTGCCAGCTCACCACCGGGAGGGACCAGCACAGATACGCAGTATTTT.

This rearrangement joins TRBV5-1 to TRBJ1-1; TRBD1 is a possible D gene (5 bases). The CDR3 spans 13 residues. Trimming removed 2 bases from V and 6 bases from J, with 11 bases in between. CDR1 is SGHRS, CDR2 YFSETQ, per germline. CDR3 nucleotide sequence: TGCGCCAGCAGCTTCGACAGTAACCCTGAAGCTTTCTTT. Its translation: CASSFDSNPEAFF.

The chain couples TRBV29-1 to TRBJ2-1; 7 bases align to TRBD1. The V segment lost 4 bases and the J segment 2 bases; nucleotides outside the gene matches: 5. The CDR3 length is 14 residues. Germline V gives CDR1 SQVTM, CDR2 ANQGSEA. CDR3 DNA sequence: TGCAGCGTTGTTGGCCAGGGGGCCTACAATGAGCAGTTCTTC. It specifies CSVVGQGAYNEQFF.

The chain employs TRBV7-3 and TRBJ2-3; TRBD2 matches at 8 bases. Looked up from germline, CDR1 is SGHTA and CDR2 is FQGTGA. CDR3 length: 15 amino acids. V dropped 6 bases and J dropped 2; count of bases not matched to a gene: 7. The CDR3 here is CASSAGLGYTDTQYF. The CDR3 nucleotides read TGTGCCAGCAGTGCGGGACTAGGATACACAGATACGCAGTATTTT.

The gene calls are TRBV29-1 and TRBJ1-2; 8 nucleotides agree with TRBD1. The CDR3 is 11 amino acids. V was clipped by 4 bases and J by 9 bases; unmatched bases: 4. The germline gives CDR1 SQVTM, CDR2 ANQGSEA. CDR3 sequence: CSVGRDRRYTF. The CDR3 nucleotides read TGCAGCGTTGGCCGGGACAGGCGCTACACCTTC.

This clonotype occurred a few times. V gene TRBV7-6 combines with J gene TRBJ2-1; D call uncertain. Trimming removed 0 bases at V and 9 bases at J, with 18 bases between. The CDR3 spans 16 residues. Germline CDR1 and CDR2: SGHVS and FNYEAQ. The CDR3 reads CASSLAPSATGLEQFF. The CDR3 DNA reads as TGTGCCAGCAGCTTAGCGCCTTCGGCAACGGGCCTTGAGCAGTTCTTC.

CDR3 protein: CSPRVGNEQFF. As DNA, the CDR3 is TGCAGCCCCCGGGTCGGGAATGAGCAGTTCTTC. The chain couples TRBV29-1 to TRBJ2-1; D is ambiguous. Germline V gene sequence: CDR1 SQVTM, CDR2 ANQGSEA. V lost 8 bases and J 7 bases, leaving 12 bases between the germline ends. The CDR3 length is 11 residues.

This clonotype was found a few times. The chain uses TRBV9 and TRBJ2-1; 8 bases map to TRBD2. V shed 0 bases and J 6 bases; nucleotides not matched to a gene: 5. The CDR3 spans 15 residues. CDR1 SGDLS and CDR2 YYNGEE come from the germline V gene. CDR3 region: CASSVGGLGLNEQFF. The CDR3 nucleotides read TGTGCCAGCAGCGTAGGGGGACTAGGGCTCAATGAGCAGTTCTTC.

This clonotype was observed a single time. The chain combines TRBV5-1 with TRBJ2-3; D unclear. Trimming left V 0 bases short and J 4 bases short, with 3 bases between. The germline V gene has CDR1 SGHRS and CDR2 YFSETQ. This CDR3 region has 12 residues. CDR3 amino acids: CASSLDADTQYF. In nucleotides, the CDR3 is TGCGCCAGCAGCTTGGATGCAGATACGCAGTATTTT.

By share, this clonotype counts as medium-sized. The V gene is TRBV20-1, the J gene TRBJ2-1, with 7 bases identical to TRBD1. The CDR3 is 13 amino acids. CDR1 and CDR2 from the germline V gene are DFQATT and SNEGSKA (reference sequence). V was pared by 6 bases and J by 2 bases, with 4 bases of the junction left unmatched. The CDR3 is CSALTGTYNEQFF. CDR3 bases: TGCAGTGCCTTGACAGGGACCTACAATGAGCAGTTCTTC.

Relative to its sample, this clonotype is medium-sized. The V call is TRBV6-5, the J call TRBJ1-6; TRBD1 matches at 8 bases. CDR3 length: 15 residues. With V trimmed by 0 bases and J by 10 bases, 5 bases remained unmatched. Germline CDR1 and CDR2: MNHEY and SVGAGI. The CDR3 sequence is CASSYSPDRGSPLHF. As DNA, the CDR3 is TGTGCCAGCAGTTACTCGCCCGACAGGGGATCACCCCTCCACTTT.

DNA of the CDR3: TGCAGTGCTGGGGGTGGCACAGATACGCAGTATTTT. Its translation is CSAGGGTDTQYF. The rearrangement joins TRBV20-1 to TRBJ2-3; D may be TRBD1 or TRBD2 (5 bases each). The V end was cut by 5 bases, the J end by 1 base, with 7 bases between. Germline V gene lookup returns CDR1 DFQATT and CDR2 SNEGSKA (reference sequence). The CDR3 extends over 12 amino acids.

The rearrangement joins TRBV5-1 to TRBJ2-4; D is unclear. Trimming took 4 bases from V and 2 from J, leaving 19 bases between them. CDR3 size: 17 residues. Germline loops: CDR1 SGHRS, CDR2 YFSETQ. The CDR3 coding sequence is TGCGCCAGCAGCAGTCGAGTTCTGGACGGGTCCAAAAACATTCAGTACTTC. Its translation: CASSSRVLDGSKNIQYF.

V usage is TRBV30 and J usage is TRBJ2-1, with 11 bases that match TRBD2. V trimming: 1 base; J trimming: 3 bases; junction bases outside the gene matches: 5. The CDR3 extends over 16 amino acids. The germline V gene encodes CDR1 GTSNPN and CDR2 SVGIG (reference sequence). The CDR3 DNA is TGTGCCTGGAGTGGGCTAGCGGGGGGCGACTACAATGAGCAGTTCTTC. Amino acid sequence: CAWSGLAGGDYNEQFF.

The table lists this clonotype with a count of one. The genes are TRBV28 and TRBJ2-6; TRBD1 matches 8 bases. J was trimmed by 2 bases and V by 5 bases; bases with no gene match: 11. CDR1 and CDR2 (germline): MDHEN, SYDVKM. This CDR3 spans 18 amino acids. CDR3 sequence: CASSPRQGSLAGANVLTF. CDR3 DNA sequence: TGTGCCAGCAGTCCAAGACAGGGGAGTTTGGCTGGGGCCAACGTCCTGACTTTC.

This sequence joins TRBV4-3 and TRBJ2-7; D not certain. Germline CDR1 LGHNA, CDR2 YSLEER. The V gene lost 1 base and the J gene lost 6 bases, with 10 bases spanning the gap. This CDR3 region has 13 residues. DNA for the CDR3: TGCGCCAGCAGCCAAGGTCTACTACTCGAGCAGTACTTC. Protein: CASSQGLLLEQYF.